A selection of T cell receptor beta chains follows, all from one sample in a study of cytotoxic CD8 clonotypes in ibrutinib-treated CLL. TCRdb's table, derived via immunoSEQ multiplex PCR, lists solely in-frame clones and lacks some. The table lists approximately 190,000 clones, 70% to 75% of them singletons. This material consisted of PBMCs, taken after 12 months of ibrutinib treatment. These receptors were taken from a human donor with chronic lymphocytic leukemia. Both conserved end residues are part of each CDR3. Each record gives: D gene, clone size, V gene, J gene, CDR3 protein, CDR3 DNA. A D gene is named only where the DNA matches it firmly. Clone size, where shown, is once, few, many, or a class for clones that have expanded.

TRBD1	.	TRBV6-1	TRBJ1-1	CASSGRTGGGPGPAFF	TGTGCCAGCAGTGGCCGGACAGGGGGCGGACCGGGCCCAGCTTTCTTT
.	.	TRBV29-1	TRBJ1-1	CSARQEWNTEAFF	TGCAGCGCACGACAGGAGTGGAACACTGAAGCTTTCTTT
.	.	TRBV15	TRBJ1-5	CATSRGGVGQPQHF	TGTGCCACCAGCAGAGGGGGGGTTGGTCAGCCCCAGCATTTT
TRBD2	.	TRBV10-3	TRBJ2-1	CAISVLAGDNEQFF	TGTGCCATCAGTGTGCTAGCGGGAGACAATGAGCAGTTCTTC
TRBD1	.	TRBV7-8	TRBJ1-1	CASSSRTGGTEAFF	TGTGCCAGCAGCTCACGGACAGGGGGCACTGAAGCTTTCTTT
TRBD2	.	TRBV28	TRBJ2-1	CASRPGTSGREQFF	TGTGCCAGCAGACCCGGGACTAGCGGGAGGGAGCAGTTCTTC
TRBD1	.	TRBV25-1	TRBJ1-2	CASSDQGGRGYGYTF	TGTGCCAGCAGTGACCAGGGGGGCCGGGGCTATGGCTACACCTTC
.	.	TRBV4-1	TRBJ2-2	CASSEVRGGLSGELFF	TGCGCCAGCAGCGAAGTACGTGGGGGCCTATCCGGGGAGCTGTTTTTT
.	once	TRBV9	TRBJ2-4	CASSPVGGNIQYF	TGTGCCAGCAGCCCTGTGGGTGGAAACATTCAGTACTTC
.	few	TRBV2	TRBJ1-5	CASSATVNQPQHF	TGTGCCAGCAGTGCGACAGTTAATCAGCCCCAGCATTTT
.	.	TRBV30	TRBJ1-3	CAWIAGPGNTIYF	TGTGCCTGGATAGCGGGGCCTGGAAACACCATATATTTT
.	.	TRBV21-1	TRBJ1-2	CASSKGAASTNYGYTF	TGTGCCAGCAGCAAAGGAGCGGCATCGACTAACTATGGCTACACCTTC
.	few	TRBV29-1	TRBJ1-1	CSADAGVGTEAFF	TGCAGCGCAGATGCTGGGGTGGGGACTGAAGCTTTCTTT
.	.	TRBV19	TRBJ1-4	CASSALSGGDEKLFF	TGTGCCAGTAGTGCCCTCTCCGGGGGCGATGAAAAACTGTTTTTT
TRBD1	.	TRBV5-6	TRBJ2-3	CASSSQGVTDTQYF	TGTGCCAGCAGCTCCCAGGGGGTCACAGATACGCAGTATTTT
TRBD2	few	TRBV6-4	TRBJ2-3	CASSRTSGEVDTQYF	TGTGCCAGCAGTCGGACTAGCGGGGAGGTAGATACGCAGTATTTT
.	few	TRBV30	TRBJ1-6	CAWSPGDHSPLHF	TGTGCCTGGAGTCCGGGGGATCACTCACCCCTCCACTTT
.	.	TRBV11-2	TRBJ1-5	CASSTTSNQPQHF	TGTGCCAGCTCTACCACTAGCAATCAGCCCCAGCATTTT
.	.	TRBV5-1	TRBJ2-3	CASSLTTGSTDTQYF	TGCGCCAGCAGCTTAACAACAGGGAGCACAGATACGCAGTATTTT
.	few	TRBV30	TRBJ1-3	CAWSFITGNTIYF	TGTGCCTGGTCTTTTATTACTGGAAACACCATATATTTT
.	once	TRBV27	TRBJ2-7	CASSWANEQYF	TGTGCCAGCAGTTGGGCTAACGAGCAGTACTTC
.	.	TRBV4-2	TRBJ2-3	CASSQEGPGVDTQYF	TGTGCCAGCAGCCAAGAGGGTCCGGGAGTAGATACGCAGTATTTT
.	.	TRBV30	TRBJ1-2	CASNPRTAIHGYTF	TGTGCCAGCAACCCCCGGACCGCCATACATGGCTACACCTTC
.	.	TRBV28	TRBJ1-1	CASFEYGSTEAFF	TGTGCCAGCTTTGAGTATGGAAGCACTGAAGCTTTCTTT
TRBD1	.	TRBV28	TRBJ1-3	CASSPPRGDGGNTIYF	TGTGCCAGCAGTCCCCCCAGGGGGGACGGGGGAAACACCATATATTTT
.	.	TRBV7-3	TRBJ1-5	CASSLTRGDKRGFGNQPQHF	TGTGCCAGCAGCTTAACAAGAGGGGACAAAAGGGGGTTTGGCAATCAGCCCCAGCATTTT
TRBD1	.	TRBV9	TRBJ2-7	CASSVDGRGRDEQYF	TGTGCCAGCAGCGTAGACGGCAGGGGGCGGGACGAGCAGTACTTC
.	.	TRBV6-6	TRBJ2-7	CASGYEQYF	TGTGCCAGCGGGTACGAGCAGTACTTC
.	.	TRBV5-1	TRBJ1-1	CASSLGGRTEAFF	TGCGCCAGCAGCTTGGGGGGGCGGACTGAAGCTTTCTTT